These T cell receptor beta chains were read from a single sample in a study of tumor-infiltrating lymphocytes in primary liver carcinoma. MiXCR, run by TCRdb on the multiplex PCR reads, gives a single entry per CDR3 protein. Of more than 150,000 distinct CDR3 sequences in the sample, roughly three fifths were seen once. The sequencing sample was made of peripheral blood. These receptors all come from a man aged 40-49 years with primary liver carcinoma and hepatitis B virus infection. CDR3s include the opening cysteine and the closing phenylalanine or tryptophan. A D gene is named only where the DNA matches it firmly. Not all rows give a size; the values are once, few, many and, for expanded clones, a class.

abundance	j_gene	d_gene	v_gene	CDR3nt	CDR3aa
-	TRBJ1-1	-	TRBV6-1	TGTGCCAGCAGTGAATTTTTTGCGGGCGGTGGGGGAATTGCTGAAGCTTTCTTT	CASSEFFAGGGGIAEAFF
-	TRBJ2-5	-	TRBV24-1	TGTGCCACCAGTGAAGGAGAGACCCAGTACTTC	CATSEGETQYF
few	TRBJ2-2	-	TRBV6-6	TGTGCCAGCAGTTACTCAACCAGTAAAACCGGGGAGCTGTTTTTT	CASSYSTSKTGELFF
few	TRBJ2-7	-	TRBV11-2	TGTGCCAGTAGCATAACCGACGGAGCCTATGAGCAGTATTTC	CASSITDGAYEQYF
-	TRBJ2-3	TRBD1	TRBV6-1	TGTGCCAGCAGTATGACCAGGGGGCAGGGCACAGATACGCAGTATTTT	CASSMTRGQGTDTQYF
-	TRBJ2-1	TRBD2	TRBV11-1	TGTGCCAGCAGCCTATATGGGACTAGCAATGAGCAGTCCTTC	CASSLYGTSNEQSF
few	TRBJ2-7	TRBD1	TRBV6-6	TGTGCCAGCAGTTACCTATGGACAGGGGACTACGAGCAGTACTTC	CASSYLWTGDYEQYF
-	TRBJ2-1	-	TRBV29-1	TGCAGCGTTGGAGGACACAATGAGCAGTTCTTC	CSVGGHNEQFF
many	TRBJ2-5	-	TRBV11-2	TGTGCCAGCAGCACCCGATGGGAGACCCAGTACTTC	CASSTRWETQYF
many	TRBJ2-7	TRBD1	TRBV11-2	TGTGCCAGCGGGTCAACAGGGGGCAGCTCCTACGAGCAGTACTTC	CASGSTGGSSYEQYF
-	TRBJ1-2	-	TRBV30	TGTGCCTGGCTTCCGTCAGGGACTGGCTACACCTTC	CAWLPSGTGYTF
-	TRBJ2-7	-	TRBV6-5	TGTGCCAGCAGTTACTTGGGGGCGGCGGGCGGAGCCTACGAGCAGTACTTC	CASSYLGAAGGAYEQYF
-	TRBJ2-5	-	TRBV6-1	TGTGCCAGCAGTGAATTTAGCAGGAGGGAAGAGACCCAGTACTTC	CASSEFSRREETQYF
-	TRBJ2-2	-	TRBV11-2	TGTGCCGCCAACCGGGACCTACTAGCCGGGGAGCTGTTTTTT	CAANRDLLAGELFF
-	TRBJ1-1	-	TRBV7-8	TGTGCCAGCAGCTTAGGGGGGATAGGCACTGAAGCTTTCTTT	CASSLGGIGTEAFF